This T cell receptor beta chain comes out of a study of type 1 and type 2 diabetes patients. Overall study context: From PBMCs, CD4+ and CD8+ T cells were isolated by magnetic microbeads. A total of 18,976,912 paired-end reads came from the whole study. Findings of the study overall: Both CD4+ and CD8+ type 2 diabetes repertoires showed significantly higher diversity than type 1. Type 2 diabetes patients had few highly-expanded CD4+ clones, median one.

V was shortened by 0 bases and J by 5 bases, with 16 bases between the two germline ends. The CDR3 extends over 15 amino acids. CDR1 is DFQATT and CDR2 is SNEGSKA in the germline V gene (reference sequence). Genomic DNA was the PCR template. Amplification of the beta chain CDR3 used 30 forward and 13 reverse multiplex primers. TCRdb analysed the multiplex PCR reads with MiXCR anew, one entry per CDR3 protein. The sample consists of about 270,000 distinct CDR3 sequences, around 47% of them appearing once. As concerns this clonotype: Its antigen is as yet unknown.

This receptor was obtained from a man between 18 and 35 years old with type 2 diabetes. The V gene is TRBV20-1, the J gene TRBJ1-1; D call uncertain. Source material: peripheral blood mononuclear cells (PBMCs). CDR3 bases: TGCAGTGCTAGAGATCAGGCGGCTGTGGGGACTGAAGCTTTCTTT. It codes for CSARDQAAVGTEAFF.